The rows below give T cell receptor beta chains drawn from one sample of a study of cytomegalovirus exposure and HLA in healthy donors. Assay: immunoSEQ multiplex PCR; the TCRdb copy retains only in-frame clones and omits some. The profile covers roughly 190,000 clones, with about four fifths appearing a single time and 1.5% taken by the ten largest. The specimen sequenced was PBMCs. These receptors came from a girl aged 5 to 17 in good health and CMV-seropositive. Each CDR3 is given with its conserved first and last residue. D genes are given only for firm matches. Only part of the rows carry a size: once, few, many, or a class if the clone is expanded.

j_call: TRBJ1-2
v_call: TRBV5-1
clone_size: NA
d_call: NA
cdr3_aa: CASSSSPGQWEGYTF
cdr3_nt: TGCGCCAGCAGCTCCTCTCCGGGCCAGTGGGAGGGCTACACCTTC

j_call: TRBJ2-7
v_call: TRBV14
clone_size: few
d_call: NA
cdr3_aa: CASSPGGITYEQYF
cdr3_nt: TGTGCCAGCAGCCCCGGCGGGATCACCTACGAGCAGTACTTC

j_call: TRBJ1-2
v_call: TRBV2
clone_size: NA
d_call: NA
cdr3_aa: CASSEARGYGYTF
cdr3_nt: TGTGCCAGCAGTGAAGCGCGGGGGTATGGCTACACCTTC

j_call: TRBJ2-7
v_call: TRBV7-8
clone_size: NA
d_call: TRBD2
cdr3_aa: CASSLEVTLAVSYEQYF
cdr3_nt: TGTGCCAGCAGCTTAGAGGTTACGCTAGCGGTCTCCTACGAGCAGTACTTC

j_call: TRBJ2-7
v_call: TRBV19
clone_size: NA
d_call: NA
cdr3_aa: CASSMPGPYEQYF
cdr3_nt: TGTGCCAGTAGTATGCCAGGGCCCTACGAGCAGTACTTC

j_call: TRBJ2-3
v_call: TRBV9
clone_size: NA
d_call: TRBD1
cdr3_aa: CASSVEGGQGVGDTQYF
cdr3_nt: TGTGCCAGCAGCGTAGAAGGGGGACAGGGGGTTGGAGATACGCAGTATTTT

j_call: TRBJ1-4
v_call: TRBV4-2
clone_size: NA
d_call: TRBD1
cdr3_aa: CASSQEGQGLEKLFF
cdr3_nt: TGTGCCAGCAGCCAAGAAGGACAGGGGCTCGAAAAACTGTTTTTT

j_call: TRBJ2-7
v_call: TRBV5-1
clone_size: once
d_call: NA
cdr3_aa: CASRGSNEQYF
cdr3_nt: TGCGCCAGCAGGGGGAGCAACGAGCAGTACTTC

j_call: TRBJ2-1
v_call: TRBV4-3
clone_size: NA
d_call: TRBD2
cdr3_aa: CASSRVLAGDSYNEQFF
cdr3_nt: TGCGCCAGCAGCCGCGTACTAGCGGGAGACAGCTACAATGAGCAGTTCTTC

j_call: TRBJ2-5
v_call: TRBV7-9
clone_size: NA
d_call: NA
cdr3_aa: CASSRSGLSETQYF
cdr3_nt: TGTGCCAGCAGCCGATCCGGACTGTCAGAGACCCAGTACTTC

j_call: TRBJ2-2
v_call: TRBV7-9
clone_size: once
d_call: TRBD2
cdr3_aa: CASSPIAGGQTGELFF
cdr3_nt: TGTGCCAGCAGCCCAATAGCGGGGGGACAGACCGGGGAGCTGTTTTTT

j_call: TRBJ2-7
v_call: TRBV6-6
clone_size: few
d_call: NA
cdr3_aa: CASSTSDSAYEQYF
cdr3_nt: TGTGCCAGCAGTACCTCGGACAGCGCCTACGAGCAGTACTTC

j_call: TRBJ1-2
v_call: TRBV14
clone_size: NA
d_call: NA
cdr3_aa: CASSQPDSRSGYTF
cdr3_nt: TGTGCCAGCAGCCAACCCGACAGTCGTAGTGGCTACACCTTC

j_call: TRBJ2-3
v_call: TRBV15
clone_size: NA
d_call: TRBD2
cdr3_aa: CATSRGLLAGTDTQYF
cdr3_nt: TGTGCCACCAGCAGAGGATTACTAGCGGGGACAGATACGCAGTATTTT

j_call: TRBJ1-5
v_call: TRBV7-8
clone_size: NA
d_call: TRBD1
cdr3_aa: CASSPDGQGNQPQHF
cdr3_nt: TGTGCCAGCAGCCCAGACGGACAGGGAAATCAGCCCCAGCATTTT

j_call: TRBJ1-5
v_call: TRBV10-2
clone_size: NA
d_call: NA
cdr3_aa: CASSESPGNSNQPQHF
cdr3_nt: TGCGCCAGCAGTGAGTCCCCAGGGAACAGCAATCAGCCCCAGCATTTT

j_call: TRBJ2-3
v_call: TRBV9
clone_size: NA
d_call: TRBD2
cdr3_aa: CASSAGLAGGPTDTQYF
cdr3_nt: TGTGCCAGCAGCGCCGGACTAGCGGGGGGGCCAACAGATACGCAGTATTTT

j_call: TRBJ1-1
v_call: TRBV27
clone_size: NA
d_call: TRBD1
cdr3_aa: CASGGQGAYTEAFF
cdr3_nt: TGTGCCAGCGGAGGACAGGGGGCCTACACTGAAGCTTTCTTT